This is a list of T cell receptor beta chains from one sample in a study of T cell responses to AZD1222 COVID-19 vaccine. Clones were sequenced by immunoSEQ multiplex PCR, and TCRdb holds only the in-frame ones, with some missing. The sample yields fewer than 130,000 clones, about 85% seen once. Sequencing was performed on peripheral blood, taken 28 days after the second AZD1222 dose. Every receptor here comes from an adult who received the AZD1222 COVID-19 vaccine. The CDR3 runs from the conserved cysteine through the conserved F or W. D genes are given only for firm matches. Clone sizes are given selectively: once, few, many, or a class where the clone is expanded.

D gene | J gene | V gene | clone size | CDR3 protein | CDR3 DNA
NA | TRBJ2-3 | TRBV5-4 | NA | CASSLVTSLSTDTQYF | TGTGCCAGCAGCTTGGTGACTTCCCTTAGCACAGATACGCAGTATTTT
TRBD1 | TRBJ1-5 | TRBV27 | NA | CASSGQGGGNQPQHF | TGTGCCAGCTCCGGACAGGGGGGGGGCAATCAGCCCCAGCATTTT
TRBD1 | TRBJ1-5 | TRBV19 | NA | CASSSGRTGGNQPQHF | TGTGCCAGTAGTAGCGGCCGGACAGGGGGCAATCAGCCCCAGCATTTT
NA | TRBJ2-7 | TRBV28 | NA | CASSLTTTGSYEQYF | TGTGCCAGCAGTTTAACGACAACTGGCTCCTACGAGCAGTACTTC
NA | TRBJ2-5 | TRBV12-3/TRBV12-4 | few | CASSSVETQYF | TGTGCCAGCAGTTCAGTGGAGACCCAGTACTTC
NA | TRBJ1-3 | TRBV13 | NA | CASSLGRRGNTIYF | TGTGCCAGCAGCTTAGGCCGGAGAGGAAACACCATATATTTT
TRBD1 | TRBJ1-1 | TRBV18 | NA | CASSRTGGSTEAFF | TGTGCCAGCTCACGTACAGGGGGTTCGACTGAAGCTTTCTTT
TRBD2 | TRBJ2-2 | TRBV7-8 | NA | CASSLAGSGRYGELFF | TGTGCCAGCAGCTTAGCGGGTAGCGGGAGATACGGGGAGCTGTTTTTT
NA | TRBJ1-1 | TRBV6-5 | NA | CASSRGWNTEAFF | TGTGCCAGTTCGAGGGGGTGGAACACTGAAGCTTTCTTT
NA | TRBJ1-2 | TRBV28 | NA | CASTTGTQLLGYTF | TGTGCCAGCACGACGGGGACCCAACTTTTGGGCTACACCTTC
NA | TRBJ2-1 | TRBV7-8 | NA | CASSPLRRTDYNEQFF | TGTGCCAGCAGCCCCCTCCGCCGGACAGATTACAATGAGCAGTTCTTC
TRBD2 | TRBJ2-1 | TRBV28 | NA | CASSSLPGLAGVEQFF | TGTGCCAGCAGTTCCCTCCCGGGACTAGCGGGAGTTGAGCAGTTCTTC
TRBD1 | TRBJ1-2 | TRBV12-3/TRBV12-4 | NA | CASSLGQSYTF | TGTGCCAGCAGTTTGGGACAGAGCTACACCTTC
NA | TRBJ1-6 | TRBV30 | NA | CAWSFSSAGNSPLHF | TGTGCCTGGAGTTTTTCTTCTGCTGGTAATTCACCCCTCCACTTT
TRBD1 | TRBJ1-1 | TRBV2 | NA | CASSAGPGQGNTEAFF | TGTGCCAGCAGCGCGGGGCCGGGACAGGGGAACACTGAAGCTTTCTTT